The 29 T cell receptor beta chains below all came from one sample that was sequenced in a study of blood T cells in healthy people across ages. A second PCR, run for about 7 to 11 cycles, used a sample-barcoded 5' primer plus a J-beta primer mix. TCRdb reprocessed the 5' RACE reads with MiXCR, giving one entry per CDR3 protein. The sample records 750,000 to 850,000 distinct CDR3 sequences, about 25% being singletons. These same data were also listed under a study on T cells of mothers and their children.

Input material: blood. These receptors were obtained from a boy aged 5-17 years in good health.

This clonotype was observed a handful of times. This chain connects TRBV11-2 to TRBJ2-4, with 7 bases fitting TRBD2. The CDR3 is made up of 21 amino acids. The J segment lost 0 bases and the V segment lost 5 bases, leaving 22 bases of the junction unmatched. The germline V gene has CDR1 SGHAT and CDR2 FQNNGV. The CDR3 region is CASSHISRTRNLVIAKNIQYF. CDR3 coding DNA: TGTGCCAGCAGCCATATCTCCCGGACTAGAAATTTAGTTATAGCCAAAAACATTCAGTACTTC.

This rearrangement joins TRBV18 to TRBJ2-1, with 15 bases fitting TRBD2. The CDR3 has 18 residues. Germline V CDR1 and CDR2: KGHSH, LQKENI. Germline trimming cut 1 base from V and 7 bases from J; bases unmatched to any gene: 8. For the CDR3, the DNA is TGTGCCAGCTCACCACTTGGACTAGCGGGAGGGCCGCGAAATGAGCAGTTCTTC. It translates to CASSPLGLAGGPRNEQFF.

The CDR3 loop is CASSPRTALLIYEQYF. The DNA for the CDR3 is TGTGCCAGCAGTCCCCGGACGGCCCTTTTAATCTACGAGCAGTACTTC. This chain joins TRBV27 and TRBJ2-5; D remains ambiguous. The end of the DNA is better explained by TRBJ2-7, so the J call may be wrong. Germline lookup yields CDR1 MNHEY and CDR2 SMNVEV (reference sequence). CDR3 size: 16 residues.

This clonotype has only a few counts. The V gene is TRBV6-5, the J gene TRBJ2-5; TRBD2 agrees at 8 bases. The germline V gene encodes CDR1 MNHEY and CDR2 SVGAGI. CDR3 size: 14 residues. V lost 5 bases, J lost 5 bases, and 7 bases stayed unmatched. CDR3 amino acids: CASSNGGGGETQYF. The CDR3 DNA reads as TGTGCCAGCAGTAACGGGGGGGGAGGGGAGACCCAGTACTTC.

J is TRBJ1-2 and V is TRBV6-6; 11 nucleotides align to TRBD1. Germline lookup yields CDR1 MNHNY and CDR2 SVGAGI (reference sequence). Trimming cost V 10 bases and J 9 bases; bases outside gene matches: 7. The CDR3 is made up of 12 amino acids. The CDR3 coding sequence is TGTGCCACCGGACAGGGGGCGGATAGCTACACCTTC. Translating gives CATGQGADSYTF.

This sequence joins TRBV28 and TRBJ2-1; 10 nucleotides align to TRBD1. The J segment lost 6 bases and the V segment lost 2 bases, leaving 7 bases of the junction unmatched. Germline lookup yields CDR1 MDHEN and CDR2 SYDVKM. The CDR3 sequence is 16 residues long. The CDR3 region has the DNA TGTGCCAGCAGTTTAACCCGGGACAGGGGCCTCAATGAGCAGTTCTTC. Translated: CASSLTRDRGLNEQFF.

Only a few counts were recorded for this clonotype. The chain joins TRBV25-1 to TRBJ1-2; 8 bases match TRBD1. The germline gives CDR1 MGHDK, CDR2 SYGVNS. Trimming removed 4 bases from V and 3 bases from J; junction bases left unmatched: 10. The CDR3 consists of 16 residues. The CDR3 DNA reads TGTGCCAGCAGTGGCCCCAGGGGGCTGAGTGACTATGGCTACACCTTC. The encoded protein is CASSGPRGLSDYGYTF.

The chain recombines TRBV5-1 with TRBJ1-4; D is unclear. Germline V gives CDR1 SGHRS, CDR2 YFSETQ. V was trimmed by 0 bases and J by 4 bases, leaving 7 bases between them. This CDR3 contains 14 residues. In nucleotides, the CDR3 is TGCGCCAGCAGCTTGGTCGGTAGTAATGAAAAACTGTTTTTT. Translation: CASSLVGSNEKLFF.

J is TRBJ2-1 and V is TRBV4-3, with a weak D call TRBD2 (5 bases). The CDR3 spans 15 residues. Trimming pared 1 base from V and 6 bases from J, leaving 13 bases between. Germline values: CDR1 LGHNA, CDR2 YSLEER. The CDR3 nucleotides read TGCGCCAGCAGCCAAGCCTTCCTAGCTCCCAATGAGCAGTTCTTC. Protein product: CASSQAFLAPNEQFF.

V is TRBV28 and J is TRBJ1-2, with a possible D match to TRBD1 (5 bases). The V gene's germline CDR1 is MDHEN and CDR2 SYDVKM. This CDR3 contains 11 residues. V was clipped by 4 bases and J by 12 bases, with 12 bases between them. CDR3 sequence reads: CASSWARVNTF. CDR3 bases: TGTGCCAGCAGTTGGGCCAGGGTAAACACCTTC.

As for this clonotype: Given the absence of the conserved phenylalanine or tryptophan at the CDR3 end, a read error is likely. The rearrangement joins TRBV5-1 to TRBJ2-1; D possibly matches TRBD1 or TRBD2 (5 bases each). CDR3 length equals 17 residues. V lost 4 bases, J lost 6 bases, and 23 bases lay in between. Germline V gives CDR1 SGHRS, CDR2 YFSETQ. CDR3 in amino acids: CASSRGPNRDGSNEQFL. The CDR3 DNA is TGCGCCAGCAGCCGGGGACCGAACCGGGACGGTAGCAATGAGCAGTTCCTC.

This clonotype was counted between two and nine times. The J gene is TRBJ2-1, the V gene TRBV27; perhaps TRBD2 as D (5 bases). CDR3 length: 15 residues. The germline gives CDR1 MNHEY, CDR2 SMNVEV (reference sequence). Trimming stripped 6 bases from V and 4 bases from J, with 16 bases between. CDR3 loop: CASSLGIPFYNEQFF. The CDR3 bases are TGTGCCAGCAGCCTCGGGATCCCGTTTTACAATGAGCAGTTCTTC.

The CDR3 spells CSAIGQISNQPQHF. The CDR3 DNA reads TGCAGTGCTATTGGACAGATTAGCAATCAGCCCCAGCATTTT. V is TRBV20-1 and J is TRBJ1-5, with D maybe TRBD1 (6 bases). Germline-derived CDR1 and CDR2 are DFQATT and SNEGSKA (reference sequence). The CDR3 is 14 amino acids. Between the trimmed V and J ends, which lost 4 bases and 0 bases, there was a span of 10 bases.

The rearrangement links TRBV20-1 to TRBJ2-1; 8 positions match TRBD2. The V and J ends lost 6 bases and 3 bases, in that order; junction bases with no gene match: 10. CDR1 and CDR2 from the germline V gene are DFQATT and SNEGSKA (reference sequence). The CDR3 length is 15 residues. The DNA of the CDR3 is TGCAGTGCCCACGGGGGGGCACAGGGCTACAATGAGCAGTTCTTC. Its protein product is CSAHGGAQGYNEQFF.

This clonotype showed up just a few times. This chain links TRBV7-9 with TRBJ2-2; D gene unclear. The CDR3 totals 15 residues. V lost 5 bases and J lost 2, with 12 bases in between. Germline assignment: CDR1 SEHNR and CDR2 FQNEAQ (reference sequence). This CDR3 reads CASSPSERNTGELFF. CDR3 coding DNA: TGTGCCAGCAGCCCGTCCGAGCGCAACACCGGGGAGCTGTTTTTT.

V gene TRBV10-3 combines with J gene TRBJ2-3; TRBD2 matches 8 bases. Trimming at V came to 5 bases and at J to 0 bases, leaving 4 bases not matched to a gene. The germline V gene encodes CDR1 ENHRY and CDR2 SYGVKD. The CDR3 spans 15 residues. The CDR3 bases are TGTGCCATCAGTAAAGCGGGGGTGAGCACAGATACGCAGTATTTT. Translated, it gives CAISKAGVSTDTQYF.

CDR3 region: CASSPRGGLGSGNTIYF. In DNA form, the CDR3 reads TGTGCCAGCAGCCCCCGAGGAGGGCTCGGCTCTGGAAACACCATATATTTT. The V call is TRBV9, the J call TRBJ1-3, with D unclear. Trimming cost V 4 bases and J 0 bases, with 17 bases left between them. Per germline, CDR1 SGDLS and CDR2 YYNGEE. The CDR3 loop spans 17 amino acids. Together with reference TRBV9 and TRBJ1-3, the CDR3 gives the full variable domain: DSGVTQTPKHLITATGQRVTLRCSPRSGDLSVYWYQQSLDQGLQFLIQYYNGEERAKGNILERFSAQQFPDLHSELNLSSLELGDSALYFCASSPRGGLGSGNTIYFGEGSWLTVV.

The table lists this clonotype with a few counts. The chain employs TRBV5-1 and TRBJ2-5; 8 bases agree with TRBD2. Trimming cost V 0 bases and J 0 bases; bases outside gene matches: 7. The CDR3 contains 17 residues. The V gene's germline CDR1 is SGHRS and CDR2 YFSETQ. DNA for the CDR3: TGCGCCAGCAGCTTGGAGGGCCCGGGGGGGTACCAAGAGACCCAGTACTTC. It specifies CASSLEGPGGYQETQYF.

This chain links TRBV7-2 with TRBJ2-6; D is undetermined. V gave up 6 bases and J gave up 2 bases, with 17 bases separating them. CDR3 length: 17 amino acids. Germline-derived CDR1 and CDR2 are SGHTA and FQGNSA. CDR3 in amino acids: CASSPGPRWAGANVLTF. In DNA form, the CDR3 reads TGTGCCAGCAGTCCGGGTCCTCGGTGGGCTGGGGCCAACGTCCTGACTTTC.

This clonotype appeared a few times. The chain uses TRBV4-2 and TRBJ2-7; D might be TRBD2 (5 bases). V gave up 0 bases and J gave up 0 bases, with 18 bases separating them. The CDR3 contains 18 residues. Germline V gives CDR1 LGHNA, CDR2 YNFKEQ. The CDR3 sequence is CASSQDPISSGISYEQYF. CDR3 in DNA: TGTGCCAGCAGCCAAGATCCGATTTCGAGCGGAATCTCCTACGAGCAGTACTTC.

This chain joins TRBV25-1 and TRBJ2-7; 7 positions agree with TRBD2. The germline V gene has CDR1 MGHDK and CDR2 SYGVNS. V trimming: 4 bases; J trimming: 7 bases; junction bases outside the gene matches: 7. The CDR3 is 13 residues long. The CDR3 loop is CASSARRGWEQYF. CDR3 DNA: TGTGCCAGCAGTGCGCGGCGGGGGTGGGAGCAGTACTTC.

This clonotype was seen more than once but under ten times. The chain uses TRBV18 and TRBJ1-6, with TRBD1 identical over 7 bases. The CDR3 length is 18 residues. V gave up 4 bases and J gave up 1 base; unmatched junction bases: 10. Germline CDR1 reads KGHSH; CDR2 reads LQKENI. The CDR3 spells CASSLRDSQGSYNSPLHF. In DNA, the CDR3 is TGTGCCAGCTCACTACGGGACAGCCAAGGATCCTATAATTCACCCCTCCACTTT. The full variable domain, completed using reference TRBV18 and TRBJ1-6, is NAGVMQNPRHLVRRRGQEARLRCSPMKGHSHVYWYRQLPEEGLKFMVYLQKENIIDESGMPKERFSAEFPKEGPSILRIQQVVRGDSAAYFCASSLRDSQGSYNSPLHFGNGTRLTVT.

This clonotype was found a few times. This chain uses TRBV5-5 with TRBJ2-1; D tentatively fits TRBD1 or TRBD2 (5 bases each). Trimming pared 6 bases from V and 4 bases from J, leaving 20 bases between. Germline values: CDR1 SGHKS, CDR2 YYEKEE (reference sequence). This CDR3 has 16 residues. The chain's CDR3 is CASTYQRTGPYNEQFF. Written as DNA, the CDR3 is TGTGCCAGCACATACCAACGGACGGGACCATACAATGAGCAGTTCTTC.

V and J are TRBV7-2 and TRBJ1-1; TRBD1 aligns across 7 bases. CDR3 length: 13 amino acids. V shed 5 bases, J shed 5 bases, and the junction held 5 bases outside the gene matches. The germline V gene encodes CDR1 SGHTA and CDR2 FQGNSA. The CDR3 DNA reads TGTGCCAGCAGCCTAAACAGGGGAACTGAAGCTTTCTTT. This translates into CASSLNRGTEAFF.

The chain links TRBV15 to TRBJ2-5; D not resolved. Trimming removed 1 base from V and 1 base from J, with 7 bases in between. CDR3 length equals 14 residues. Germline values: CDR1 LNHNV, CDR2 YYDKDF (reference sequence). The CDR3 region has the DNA TGTGCCACCAGCAGAGCGGCTACCCAAGAGACCCAGTACTTC. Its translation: CATSRAATQETQYF.

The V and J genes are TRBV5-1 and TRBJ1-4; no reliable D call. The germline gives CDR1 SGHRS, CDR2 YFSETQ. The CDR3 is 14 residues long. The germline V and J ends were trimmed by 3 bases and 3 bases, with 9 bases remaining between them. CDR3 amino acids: CASSWSLANEKLFF. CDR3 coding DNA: TGCGCCAGCAGCTGGAGTTTGGCTAATGAAAAACTGTTTTTT.

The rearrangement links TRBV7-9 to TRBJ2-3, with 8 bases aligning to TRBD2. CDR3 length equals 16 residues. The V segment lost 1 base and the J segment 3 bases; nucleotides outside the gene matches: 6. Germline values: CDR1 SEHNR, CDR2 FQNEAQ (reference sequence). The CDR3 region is CASSLGAGESTDTQYF. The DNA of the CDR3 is TGTGCCAGCAGCTTAGGAGCGGGAGAATCGACAGATACGCAGTATTTT.

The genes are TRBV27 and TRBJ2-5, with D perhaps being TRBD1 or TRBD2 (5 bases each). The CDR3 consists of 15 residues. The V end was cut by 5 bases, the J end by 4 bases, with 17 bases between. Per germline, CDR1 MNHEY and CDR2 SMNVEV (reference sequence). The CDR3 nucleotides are TGTGCCAGCAGTCCCCTCTACCCGAGGGGAGAGACCCAGTACTTC. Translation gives CASSPLYPRGETQYF.

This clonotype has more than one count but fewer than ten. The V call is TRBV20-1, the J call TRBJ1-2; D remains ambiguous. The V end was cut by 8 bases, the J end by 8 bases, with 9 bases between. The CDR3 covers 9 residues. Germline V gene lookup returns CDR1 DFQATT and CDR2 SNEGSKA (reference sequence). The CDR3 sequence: CSPPSGYTF. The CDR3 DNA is TGCAGTCCACCTTCGGGCTACACCTTC.